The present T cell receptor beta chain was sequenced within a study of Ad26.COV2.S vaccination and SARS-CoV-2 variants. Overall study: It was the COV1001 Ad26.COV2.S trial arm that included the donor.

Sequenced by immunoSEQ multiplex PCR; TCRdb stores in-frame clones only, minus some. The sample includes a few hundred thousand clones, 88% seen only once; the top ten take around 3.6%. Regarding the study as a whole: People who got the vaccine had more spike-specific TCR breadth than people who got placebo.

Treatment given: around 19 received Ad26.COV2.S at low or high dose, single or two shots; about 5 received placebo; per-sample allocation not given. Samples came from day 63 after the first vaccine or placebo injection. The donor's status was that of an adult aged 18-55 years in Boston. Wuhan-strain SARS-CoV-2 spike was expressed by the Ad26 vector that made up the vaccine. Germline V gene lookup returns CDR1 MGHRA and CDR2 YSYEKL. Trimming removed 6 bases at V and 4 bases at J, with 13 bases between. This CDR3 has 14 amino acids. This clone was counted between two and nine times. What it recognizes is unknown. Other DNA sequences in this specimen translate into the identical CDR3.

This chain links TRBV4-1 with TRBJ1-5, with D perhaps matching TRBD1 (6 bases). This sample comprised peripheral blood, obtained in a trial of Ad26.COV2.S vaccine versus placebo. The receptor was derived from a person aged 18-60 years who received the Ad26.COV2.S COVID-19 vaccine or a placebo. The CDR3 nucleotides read TGCGCCAGCAGTGACACAGGGAGGAATCAGCCCCAGCATTTT. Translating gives CASSDTGRNQPQHF.